The 2 T cell receptor beta chains below were found in one sample sequenced in a study of T cell responses to AZD1222 COVID-19 vaccine. Clones were sequenced by immunoSEQ multiplex PCR, and TCRdb holds only the in-frame ones, with some missing. The data contain about 100,000 clones, about 86% of them singletons. Sequenced material: peripheral blood, taken on day 0 of AZD1222 vaccination. The source of these receptors is an adult in good health.

The genes are TRBV18 and TRBJ1-6; the match to TRBD1 covers 9 bases. Germline V gene lookup returns CDR1 KGHSH and CDR2 LQKENI. The J segment lost 7 bases and the V segment lost 3 bases, leaving 7 bases of the junction unmatched. The CDR3 consists of 16 residues. CDR3 amino acids: CASSPVQGAFNSPLHF. The CDR3 DNA follows: TGTGCCAGCTCACCGGTACAGGGGGCGTTCAATTCACCCCTCCACTTT.

CDR3 DNA sequence: TGTGCCAGCAGCTTAGCGGGGTCTTACTCTGGAAACACCATATATTTT. Its protein product is CASSLAGSYSGNTIYF. The rearrangement joins TRBV7-9 to TRBJ1-3; no reliable D call. Per germline, CDR1 SEHNR and CDR2 FQNEAQ (reference sequence). Deletions cut 0 bases from V and 0 bases from J, with 9 bases between. This CDR3 is 16 amino acids long.